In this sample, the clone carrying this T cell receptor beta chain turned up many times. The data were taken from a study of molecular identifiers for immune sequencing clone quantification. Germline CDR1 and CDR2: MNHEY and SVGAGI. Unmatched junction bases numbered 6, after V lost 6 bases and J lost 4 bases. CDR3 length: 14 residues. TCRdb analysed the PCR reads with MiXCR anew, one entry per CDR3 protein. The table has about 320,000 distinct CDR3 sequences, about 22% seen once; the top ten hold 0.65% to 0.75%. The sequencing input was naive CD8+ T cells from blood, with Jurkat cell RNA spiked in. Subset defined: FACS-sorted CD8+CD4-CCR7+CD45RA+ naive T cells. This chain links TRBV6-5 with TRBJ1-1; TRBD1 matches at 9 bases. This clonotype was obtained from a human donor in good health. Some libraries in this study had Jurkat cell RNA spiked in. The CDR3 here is CASRPGQGSTEAFF. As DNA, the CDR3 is TGTGCCAGCAGGCCGGGACAGGGTAGCACTGAAGCTTTCTTT.